This TCR beta chain was recovered during a study of cytomegalovirus exposure and HLA in healthy donors. This clone was found once. Primers included in the PCR were 60 Vbeta and 13 Jbeta primers. The protocol was immunoSEQ multiplex PCR, while the TCRdb copy is restricted to in-frame clones and leaves out a portion. The table shows fewer than 250,000 clones, with about 87% occurring only once. The ends lost 6 bases at V and 4 bases at J; junction bases unmatched: 11. This CDR3 comprises 17 residues. CDR1 is SNHLY, CDR2 FYNNEI, per germline. The chain is built from TRBV2 and TRBJ2-2; 10 bases line up with TRBD2. What was sequenced was PBMCs. This TCR derives from a man aged 25-45 years in good health and CMV-seronegative. CDR3 DNA sequence: TGTGCCAGCAGCGCCCCAGCGGGGGGGCATGGCACCGGGGAGCTGTTTTTT. It codes for CASSAPAGGHGTGELFF.